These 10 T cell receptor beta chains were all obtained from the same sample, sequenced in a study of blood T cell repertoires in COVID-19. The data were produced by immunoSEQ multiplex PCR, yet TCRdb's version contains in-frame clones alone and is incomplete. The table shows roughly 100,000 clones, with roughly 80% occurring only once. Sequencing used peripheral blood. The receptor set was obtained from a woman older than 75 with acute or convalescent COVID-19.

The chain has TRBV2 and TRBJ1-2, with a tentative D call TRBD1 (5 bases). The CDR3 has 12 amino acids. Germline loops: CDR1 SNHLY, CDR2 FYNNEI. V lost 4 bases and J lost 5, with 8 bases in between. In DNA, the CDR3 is TGTGCCAGCAGTGTGGAGGGGTATGGCTACACCTTC. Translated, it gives CASSVEGYGYTF.

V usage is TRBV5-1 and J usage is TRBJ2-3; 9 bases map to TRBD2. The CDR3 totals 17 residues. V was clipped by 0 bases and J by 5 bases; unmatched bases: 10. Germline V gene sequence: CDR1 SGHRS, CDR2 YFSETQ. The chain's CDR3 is CASSLGVSGSGEDTQYF. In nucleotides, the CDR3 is TGCGCCAGCAGCTTGGGGGTTAGCGGGAGTGGGGAAGATACGCAGTATTTT.

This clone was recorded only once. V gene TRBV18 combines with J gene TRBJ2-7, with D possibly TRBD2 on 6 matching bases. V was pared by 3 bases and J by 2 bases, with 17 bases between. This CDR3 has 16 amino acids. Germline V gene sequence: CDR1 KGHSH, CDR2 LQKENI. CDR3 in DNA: TGTGCCAGCTCACCCTATTCACTAGCAACGGCCTACGAGCAGTACTTC. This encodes CASSPYSLATAYEQYF.

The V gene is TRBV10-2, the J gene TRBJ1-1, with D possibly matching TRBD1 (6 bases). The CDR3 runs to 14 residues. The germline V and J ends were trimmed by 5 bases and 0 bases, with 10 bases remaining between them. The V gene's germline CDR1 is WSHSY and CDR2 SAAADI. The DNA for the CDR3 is TGCGCCAGCAGTAGGACAGCGCTGAACACTGAAGCTTTCTTT. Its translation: CASSRTALNTEAFF.

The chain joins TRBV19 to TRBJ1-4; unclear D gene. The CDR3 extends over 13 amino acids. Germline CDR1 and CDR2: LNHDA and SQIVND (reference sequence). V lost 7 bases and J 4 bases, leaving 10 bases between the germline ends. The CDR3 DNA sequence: TGTGCCAGTAAAACAGCTAATAATGAAAAACTGTTTTTT. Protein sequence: CASKTANNEKLFF.

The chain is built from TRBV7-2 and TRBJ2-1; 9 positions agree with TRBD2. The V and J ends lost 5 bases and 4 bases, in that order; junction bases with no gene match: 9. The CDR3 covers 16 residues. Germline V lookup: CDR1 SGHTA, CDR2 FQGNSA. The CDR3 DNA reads TGTGCCAGCAGCCTCCGGAGAGCGGGGGGTTACAATGAGCAGTTCTTC. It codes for CASSLRRAGGYNEQFF.

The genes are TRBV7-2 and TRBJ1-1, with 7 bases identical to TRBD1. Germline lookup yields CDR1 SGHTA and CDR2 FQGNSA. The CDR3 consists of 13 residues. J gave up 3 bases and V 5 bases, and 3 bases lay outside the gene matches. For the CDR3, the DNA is TGTGCCAGCAGCCGTGACAGGGACACTGAAGCTTTCTTT. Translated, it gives CASSRDRDTEAFF.

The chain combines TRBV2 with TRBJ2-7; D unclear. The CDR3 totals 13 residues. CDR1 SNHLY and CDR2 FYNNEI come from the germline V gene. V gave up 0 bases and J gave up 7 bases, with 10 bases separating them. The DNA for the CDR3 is TGTGCCAGCAGTGAAGCGCACCCAGGAGAGCAGTACTTC. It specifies CASSEAHPGEQYF.

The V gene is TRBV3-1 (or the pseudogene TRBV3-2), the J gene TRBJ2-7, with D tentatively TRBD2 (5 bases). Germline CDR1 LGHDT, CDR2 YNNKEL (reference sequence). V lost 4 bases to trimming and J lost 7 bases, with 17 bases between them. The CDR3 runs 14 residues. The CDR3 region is CASSPTARGWEQYF. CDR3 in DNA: TGTGCCAGCAGCCCGACGGCCCGGGGATGGGAGCAGTACTTC.

The CDR3 bases are TGTGCCAGCAGCCAAGCGGTGGGAGTAGCGGATACGCAGTATTTT. Translated: CASSQAVGVADTQYF. The rearrangement uses TRBV14 and TRBJ2-3; a weak D match, TRBD2 (5 bases). V dropped 1 base and J dropped 6 bases, with 14 bases sitting between them. Germline values: CDR1 SGHDN, CDR2 FVKESK. This CDR3 has 15 amino acids.